Listed below are T cell receptor beta chains from one sample, sequenced in a study of tumor-infiltrating lymphocytes in glioblastoma multiforme. MiXCR, run by TCRdb on the multiplex PCR reads, gives a single entry per CDR3 protein. Of more than 12,000 distinct CDR3 sequences listed, 70% to 75% were seen once; the top ten hold about 50%. Sample: brain tumor tissue. The receptors stem from a male donor with glioblastoma. Each CDR3 is given with its conserved first and last residue. The order of the fields is D gene, J gene, clone size, V gene, CDR3 protein, CDR3 DNA. The D gene is left open where the match is weak. Part of the rows lack a size; the others show once, few, many or a class for expanded clones.

d_gene: NA; j_gene: TRBJ2-6; abundance: NA; v_gene: TRBV20-1; CDR3aa: CSARGVGKDYHRANVLTF; CDR3nt: TGCAGTGCTAGGGGGGTCGGGAAGGATTACCATCGGGCCAACGTCCTGACTTTC
d_gene: NA; j_gene: TRBJ2-7; abundance: NA; v_gene: TRBV6-1; CDR3aa: CASKTGYDEQYF; CDR3nt: TGTGCCAGCAAAACAGGCTACGACGAGCAGTACTTC
d_gene: NA; j_gene: TRBJ2-3; abundance: NA; v_gene: TRBV11-3; CDR3aa: CASSAWGGSTDTQYF; CDR3nt: TGTGCCAGCAGCGCCTGGGGCGGTAGCACAGATACGCAGTATTTT
d_gene: NA; j_gene: TRBJ2-1; abundance: NA; v_gene: TRBV6-2/TRBV6-3; CDR3aa: CASSYFHSSYNEQFF; CDR3nt: TGTGCCAGCAGTTACTTCCATAGCTCCTACAATGAGCAGTTCTTC
d_gene: NA; j_gene: TRBJ2-3; abundance: few; v_gene: TRBV11-2; CDR3aa: CASSLDLGGVPDTQYF; CDR3nt: TGTGCCAGCAGCTTAGATTTGGGGGGAGTCCCAGATACGCAGTATTTT
d_gene: NA; j_gene: TRBJ2-1; abundance: NA; v_gene: TRBV6-5; CDR3aa: CTSSCGPGFGEQLF; CDR3nt: TGTACCAGCAGTTGCGGGCCGGGCTTCGGTGAGCAGCTCTTC
d_gene: TRBD1; j_gene: TRBJ2-7; abundance: once; v_gene: TRBV28; CDR3aa: CVSSFRTGDMDEQYF; CDR3nt: TGTGTCAGCAGTTTTAGGACAGGGGACATGGACGAGCAGTACTTC
d_gene: NA; j_gene: TRBJ2-3; abundance: large; v_gene: TRBV11-3; CDR3aa: CASSLVPDTQYF; CDR3nt: TGTGCCAGCAGCTTAGTCCCAGATACGCAGTATTTT
d_gene: NA; j_gene: TRBJ1-2; abundance: NA; v_gene: TRBV6-2/TRBV6-3; CDR3aa: CASSYGIYGYTF; CDR3nt: TGTGCCAGCAGTTACGGGATCTATGGCTACACCTTC
d_gene: NA; j_gene: TRBJ1-4; abundance: NA; v_gene: TRBV29-1; CDR3aa: CSALATNEKLFF; CDR3nt: TGCAGCGCCCTCGCAACTAATGAAAAACTGTTTTTT
d_gene: NA; j_gene: TRBJ1-1; abundance: NA; v_gene: TRBV11-3; CDR3aa: CASSLDPGHSEAFF; CDR3nt: TGTGCCAGCAGCTTAGACCCTGGCCACTCTGAAGCTTTCTTT
d_gene: NA; j_gene: TRBJ2-7; abundance: NA; v_gene: TRBV7-3; CDR3aa: CASSFGGPTYEQYF; CDR3nt: TGTGCCAGCAGCTTTGGGGGCCCAACCTACGAGCAGTACTTC
d_gene: NA; j_gene: TRBJ2-1; abundance: NA; v_gene: TRBV7-9; CDR3aa: CTSSFGDNSYNEQFF; CDR3nt: TGCACCAGCAGCTTTGGGGATAACTCCTACAATGAGCAGTTCTTC
d_gene: NA; j_gene: TRBJ2-3; abundance: many; v_gene: TRBV27; CDR3aa: CASSDPYRGGGSDTQYF; CDR3nt: TGTGCCAGCAGTGACCCCTACAGGGGAGGTGGGTCAGATACGCAGTATTTT
d_gene: TRBD2; j_gene: TRBJ2-2; abundance: medium-sized; v_gene: TRBV6-1; CDR3aa: CASTGLAGGYTGELFF; CDR3nt: TGTGCCAGCACCGGACTAGCGGGAGGGTACACCGGGGAGCTGTTTTTT
d_gene: NA; j_gene: TRBJ1-1; abundance: few; v_gene: TRBV11-1; CDR3aa: CASSSVAVAGTEAFF; CDR3nt: TGTGCCAGCAGTTCGGTGGCGGTAGCGGGCACTGAAGCTTTCTTT
d_gene: NA; j_gene: TRBJ2-5; abundance: NA; v_gene: TRBV20-1; CDR3aa: CSARDGSPMETQYF; CDR3nt: TGCAGTGCTAGAGACGGCTCTCCGATGGAGACCCAGTACTTC
d_gene: TRBD2; j_gene: TRBJ2-4; abundance: NA; v_gene: TRBV11-2; CDR3aa: CASSSGLAGEFAAKNIQYF; CDR3nt: TGTGCCAGCAGCTCAGGACTAGCGGGAGAATTCGCGGCCAAAAACATTCAGTACTTC
d_gene: NA; j_gene: TRBJ1-1; abundance: NA; v_gene: TRBV20-1; CDR3aa: CSARPEGNTEAFF; CDR3nt: TGCAGTGCTAGGCCAGAGGGTAACACTGAAGCTTTCTTT
d_gene: NA; j_gene: TRBJ2-6; abundance: NA; v_gene: TRBV6-1; CDR3aa: CASSEAGGPGANVLTF; CDR3nt: TGTGCCAGCAGTGAAGCGGGGGGCCCTGGGGCCAACGTCCTGACTTTC
d_gene: NA; j_gene: TRBJ1-2; abundance: NA; v_gene: TRBV11-1; CDR3aa: CASSWGGTDGYTF; CDR3nt: TGTGCCAGCAGCTGGGGCGGGACGGATGGCTACACCTTC
d_gene: NA; j_gene: TRBJ1-4; abundance: NA; v_gene: TRBV7-9; CDR3aa: CASILRRENEKLFF; CDR3nt: TGTGCCAGCATCTTACGGCGTGAGAATGAAAAACTGTTTTTT
d_gene: NA; j_gene: TRBJ2-3; abundance: NA; v_gene: TRBV10-2; CDR3aa: CASSEAGADTQYF; CDR3nt: TGCGCCAGCAGTGAGGCAGGGGCAGATACGCAGTATTTT
d_gene: TRBD2; j_gene: TRBJ2-4; abundance: NA; v_gene: TRBV20-1; CDR3aa: CSAREGGLANEIQYF; CDR3nt: TGCAGTGCTAGAGAGGGCGGACTAGCGAACGAAATTCAGTACTTC
d_gene: NA; j_gene: TRBJ2-7; abundance: NA; v_gene: TRBV6-1; CDR3aa: CASSARELFYEQYF; CDR3nt: TGTGCCAGCAGTGCCCGGGAGCTCTTCTACGAGCAGTACTTC
d_gene: NA; j_gene: TRBJ2-1; abundance: NA; v_gene: TRBV12-3/TRBV12-4; CDR3aa: CASSFDPSGNEQFF; CDR3nt: TGTGCGAGCAGTTTTGACCCCTCGGGCAATGAGCAGTTCTTC
d_gene: NA; j_gene: TRBJ2-5; abundance: NA; v_gene: TRBV12-3/TRBV12-4; CDR3aa: CASSADRGVKGETQYF; CDR3nt: TGTGCCAGCAGCGCGGATCGGGGTGTAAAAGGAGAGACCCAGTACTTC
d_gene: NA; j_gene: TRBJ2-5; abundance: NA; v_gene: TRBV4-1; CDR3aa: CASSQEVAIRTGGTQYF; CDR3nt: TGCGCCAGCAGCCAAGAGGTGGCTATCAGGACTGGGGGGACCCAGTACTTC
d_gene: TRBD1; j_gene: TRBJ2-5; abundance: NA; v_gene: TRBV11-2; CDR3aa: CASSSGTGGEAQYF; CDR3nt: TGTGCAAGCAGCTCAGGGACAGGGGGAGAGGCCCAGTACTTC
d_gene: NA; j_gene: TRBJ2-3; abundance: NA; v_gene: TRBV11-2; CDR3aa: CTSSLDPVNTSTDTQYF; CDR3nt: TGCACCAGCAGCTTAGATCCTGTAAACACTAGCACAGATACGCAGTATTTT
d_gene: NA; j_gene: TRBJ1-1; abundance: few; v_gene: TRBV2; CDR3aa: CASSPVVSNTEAFF; CDR3nt: TGTGCCAGCAGCCCCGTAGTCAGTAACACTGAAGCTTTCTTT
d_gene: NA; j_gene: TRBJ2-5; abundance: NA; v_gene: TRBV12-3/TRBV12-4; CDR3aa: CASSSQGGAPEETQYF; CDR3nt: TGTGCCAGCAGTTCCCAGGGGGGAGCCCCTGAAGAGACCCAGTACTTC
d_gene: TRBD2; j_gene: TRBJ2-3; abundance: NA; v_gene: TRBV6-5; CDR3aa: CASTQRGPTDTQYF; CDR3nt: TGTGCCAGCACCCAGCGGGGCCCCACAGATACGCAGTATTTT
d_gene: NA; j_gene: TRBJ2-6; abundance: NA; v_gene: TRBV5-4; CDR3aa: CASSPTVGSGANVMTF; CDR3nt: NA
d_gene: TRBD2; j_gene: TRBJ2-7; abundance: NA; v_gene: TRBV10-2; CDR3aa: CASSKLARGPASYEHYF; CDR3nt: TGCGCCAGCAGCAAACTAGCGCGAGGGCCAGCCTCCTACGAGCATTACTTC
d_gene: TRBD1; j_gene: TRBJ2-5; abundance: NA; v_gene: TRBV30; CDR3aa: CALADRRFRTQYF; CDR3nt: TGCGCCTTGGCGGACAGGCGCTTCAGGACCCAGTACTTC
d_gene: NA; j_gene: TRBJ1-4; abundance: few; v_gene: TRBV6-6; CDR3aa: CASSYEFGVGDEKLFF; CDR3nt: TGTGCCAGCAGTTACGAGTTCGGGGTGGGGGATGAAAAACTGTTTTTT
d_gene: NA; j_gene: TRBJ2-1; abundance: NA; v_gene: TRBV11-1; CDR3aa: CASSLLMGLNEQFF; CDR3nt: TGTGCCAGCAGCTTATTAATGGGGCTCAATGAGCAGTTCTTC
d_gene: NA; j_gene: TRBJ2-7; abundance: medium-sized; v_gene: TRBV28; CDR3aa: CASSYSDSYEQYF; CDR3nt: TGTGCCAGCAGTTACTCGGACTCCTACGAGCAGTACTTC
d_gene: TRBD1; j_gene: TRBJ1-2; abundance: medium-sized; v_gene: TRBV6-5; CDR3aa: CASSYFAGQGNQYGYTF; CDR3nt: TGTGCCAGCAGTTACTTCGCCGGACAGGGGAACCAATATGGCTACACCTTC
d_gene: TRBD2; j_gene: TRBJ2-1; abundance: NA; v_gene: TRBV6-1; CDR3aa: CASSEAAGGSYNEQFF; CDR3nt: TGTGCCAGCAGTGAAGCGGCGGGGGGCTCCTACAATGAGCAGTTCTTC